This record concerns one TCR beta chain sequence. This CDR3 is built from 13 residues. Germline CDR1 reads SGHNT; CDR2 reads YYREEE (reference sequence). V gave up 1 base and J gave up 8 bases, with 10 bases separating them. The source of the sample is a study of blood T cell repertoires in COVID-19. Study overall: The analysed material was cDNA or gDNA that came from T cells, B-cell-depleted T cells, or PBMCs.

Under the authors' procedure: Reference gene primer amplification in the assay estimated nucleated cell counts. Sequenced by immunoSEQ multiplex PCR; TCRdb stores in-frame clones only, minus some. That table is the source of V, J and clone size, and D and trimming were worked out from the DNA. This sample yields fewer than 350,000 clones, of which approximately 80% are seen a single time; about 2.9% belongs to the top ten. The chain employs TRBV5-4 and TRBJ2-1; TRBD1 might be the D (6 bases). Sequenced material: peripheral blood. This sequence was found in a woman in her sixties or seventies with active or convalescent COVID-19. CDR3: CASSLIRGDEQFF. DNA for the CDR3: TGTGCCAGCAGCTTGATCAGGGGCGATGAGCAGTTCTTC.